This T cell receptor beta chain appears in the sequencing data of a study of cytomegalovirus exposure and HLA in healthy donors. 13 Jbeta primers and 60 Vbeta primers were used for the PCR. Produced via immunoSEQ multiplex PCR; TCRdb's table is partial and in-frame only. The data show approximately 170,000 clones, approximately 88% seen once. In this sample, this clone turned up a few times. The antigen is unknown. General study findings and limits: Previous analysis showed most TCR beta V segments were productive about 87% or about 30% of the time.

Germline-derived CDR1 and CDR2 are LNHDA and SQIVND (reference sequence). This CDR3 is built from 14 residues. V lost 1 base to trimming and J lost 8 bases, with 12 bases between them. The sample was PBMCs. The sequence was obtained from a boy aged 2 to 10 in good health and CMV-seronegative. The gene calls are TRBV19 and TRBJ2-1; D might be TRBD2 (6 bases). The CDR3 is CASSIVGGKDEQFF. In DNA form, the CDR3 reads TGTGCCAGTAGTATAGTTGGGGGGAAGGATGAGCAGTTCTTC.